This T cell receptor (beta chain) came from a study of response to subunit inactivated influenza vaccine. Regarding this clonotype: Its target is unknown.

MiXCR was run by TCRdb on the RT-PCR reads, yielding one entry per CDR3 protein. The data show a few hundred thousand distinct CDR3 sequences, with 14% seen just once and approximately 10% held by the top ten. CDR3 length: 14 residues. The V gene's germline CDR1 is DFQATT and CDR2 SNEGSKA (reference sequence). Trimming removed 5 bases from V and 9 bases from J, with 20 bases in between. Study outcomes and limitations: The authors suggested that few new T cells are recruited per seasonal influenza vaccination.

This specimen was PBMCs from blood, taken 11 to 12 days after vaccination. This chain uses TRBV20-1 with TRBJ2-1; no firm D call. The source of this sequence is a man aged 45-60 years who received an inactivated influenza vaccine. The CDR3 loop is CSASATPNSLEQFF. The CDR3 nucleotides are TGCAGTGCTTCAGCTACACCAAATTCGCTTGAGCAGTTCTTC.